This TCR beta chain stems from a study of blood T cell repertoires in COVID-19. Study at large: Specimens from acute and convalescent COVID-19 originated in the United States, Italy and Spain. Sources were T cells, B-cell-depleted T cells, or PBMCs; the material itself was cDNA or gDNA.

Allocation to cohorts depended on clinical history reported by the participants. V lost 4 bases, J lost 6 bases, and 3 bases lay in between. Germline CDR1 reads LGHDT; CDR2 reads YNNKEL (reference sequence). This CDR3 has 11 amino acids. Study processing details: The authors estimated nucleated cell counts from reference gene primer amplification. The table came from immunoSEQ multiplex PCR; TCRdb's copy has only in-frame clones and leaves some out. The V and J calls and clone size were taken over from that table, and D and trimming were inferred from the DNA. The sample shows 200,000 to 250,000 clones, around 90% of them seen only once.

The sequence derives from a man aged 25 to 40 who had been exposed to COVID-19. The sequencing input was PBMCs or T cells enriched from blood (not recorded which). The chain is built from TRBV3-1 (or the pseudogene TRBV3-2) and TRBJ2-2; no clear D gene. This CDR3 is CASSLAGELFF. In DNA form, the CDR3 reads TGTGCCAGCAGCCTAGCCGGGGAGCTGTTTTTT.